This T cell receptor beta chain was documented in a study of T cells in Graves' hyperthyroidism and ophthalmopathy. The CDR3 has 13 amino acids. V gave up 6 bases and J gave up 7 bases; unmatched junction bases: 6. CDR1 and CDR2 from the germline V gene are LNHNV and YYDKDF (reference sequence). This clonotype was found a few times. Researchers took RNA transcripts and amplified the TCR beta CDR3 regions from them. HTBI primers were employed in a first-round RT-PCR of the TCR CDR3. One entry per CDR3 protein, called by TCRdb with MiXCR from the multiplex PCR reads. The sample consists of about 640,000 distinct CDR3 sequences, approximately 15% of them appearing once.

Sequenced: blood. V gene TRBV15 combines with J gene TRBJ2-1; 7 bases map to TRBD2. This TCR was recovered from a woman in her forties or fifties with Graves' ophthalmopathy. Here the CDR3 DNA reads TGTGCCACCAGTAGTACTAGCGTAAATGAGCAGTTCTTC. This sequence encodes CATSSTSVNEQFF.